This TCR beta chain was recorded in a study of cytomegalovirus exposure and HLA in healthy donors. Study outcomes and limitations: HLA allele associations emerged for about 18,000 TCR beta sequences in a later analysis, at 0.05 false discovery rate. An apparent linkage of common viral pathogens to several of the most significant clusters emerged in a later analysis. Accounts indicate the classifier identified cytomegalovirus status with strong specificity and sensitivity. V- and J-gene trimming in TCR beta was tied to a missense DCLRE1C variant by an analysis performed later.

Between the trimmed V and J ends, which lost 3 bases and 3 bases, there was a span of 18 bases. Germline-derived CDR1 and CDR2 are MRHNA and SNTAGT. This CDR3 spans 17 amino acids. Primers included in the PCR were 60 Vbeta and 13 Jbeta primers. Sequencing used immunoSEQ multiplex PCR; TCRdb keeps in-frame clones, though not all of them. The sample shows hundreds of thousands of clones, around 79% of them seen only once. This clone was recorded only once. The antigen is undetermined. The source is a male donor in good health and CMV-seronegative. The chain is built from TRBV6-4 and TRBJ2-1; possibly TRBD2 for D (5 bases). Material: PBMCs. In nucleotides, the CDR3 is TGTGCCAGCAGTGATCGTCCGGGTGCAGCGGACTACAATGAGCAGTTCTTC. Encoded protein: CASSDRPGAADYNEQFF.